Below are 12 T cell receptor beta chains sequenced from a single sample in a study of cytomegalovirus exposure and HLA in healthy donors. 60 Vbeta and 13 Jbeta primers were used in PCR. Only in-frame clones appear in the TCRdb table, and some are missing; sequencing was by immunoSEQ multiplex PCR. The profile covers about 200,000 clones, with around 73% appearing a single time and 3.5% to 4% taken by the ten largest. The sample comprised PBMCs. The origin of the receptors is a male donor in good health and CMV-seronegative.

This rearrangement joins TRBV23-1 to TRBJ2-7, with D possibly matching TRBD2 (5 bases). TRBV23-1 is noted as an ORF with a role that remains uncertain. This CDR3 has 18 residues. V dropped 2 bases and J dropped 4 bases, with 24 bases sitting between them. CDR3 nucleotide sequence: TGCGCCAGCAGTCAACCCCGCCCTCTGGGTAAGTGGGAGTACGAGCAGTACTTC. This gives the protein CASSQPRPLGKWEYEQYF.

V gene TRBV4-1 combines with J gene TRBJ1-5; tentatively, D is TRBD1 (5 bases). Trimming removed 0 bases at V and 0 bases at J, with 18 bases between. Germline CDR1 and CDR2: MGHRA and YSYEKL. This CDR3 spans 19 amino acids. The CDR3 nucleotides are TGCGCCAGCAGCCAAGACCCCCGGGCAGGGACTCTTAGCAATCAGCCCCAGCATTTT. This sequence encodes CASSQDPRAGTLSNQPQHF.

The gene calls are TRBV4-1 and TRBJ2-6, with 11 bases matching TRBD2. This CDR3 is built from 18 residues. V shed 2 bases, J shed 4 bases, and the junction held 7 bases outside the gene matches. The V gene's germline CDR1 is MGHRA and CDR2 YSYEKL. The CDR3 loop reads CASSQTLAGGPGANVLTF. The CDR3 DNA sequence: TGCGCCAGCAGCCAAACCTTAGCGGGAGGGCCCGGGGCCAACGTCCTGACTTTC.

This chain connects TRBV11-3 to TRBJ2-2; tentatively, D is TRBD2 (5 bases). Per germline, CDR1 SGHNT and CDR2 YENEEA. This CDR3 has 13 residues. Trimming took off 5 bases at V and 5 bases at J, with 9 bases between the two ends. CDR3 region: CASSKQRTGELFF. The CDR3 DNA reads TGTGCCAGCAGCAAACAGCGGACCGGGGAGCTGTTTTTT.

The rearrangement joins TRBV19 to TRBJ2-1; 8 bases are a match to TRBD2. Trimming removed 6 bases from V and 0 bases from J; junction bases left unmatched: 4. Germline V CDR1 and CDR2: LNHDA, SQIVND (reference sequence). The CDR3 runs 15 residues. The CDR3 DNA reads TGTGCCAGTAGGATCGGGAGGGGCTCCTACAATGAGCAGTTCTTC. This codes for CASRIGRGSYNEQFF.

This clone came up once. The V gene is TRBV19, the J gene TRBJ2-1, with 8 bases matching TRBD2. V shed 3 bases and J 6 bases; nucleotides not matched to a gene: 7. The CDR3 consists of 15 residues. The germline V gene encodes CDR1 LNHDA and CDR2 SQIVND (reference sequence). The CDR3 DNA reads TGTGCCAGTAGTATCACCGGGACTAGGGTCAATGAGCAGTTCTTC. This sequence encodes CASSITGTRVNEQFF.

V is TRBV6-1 and J is TRBJ2-3, with D perhaps matching TRBD1 (6 bases). The CDR3 consists of 14 residues. The germline V gene has CDR1 MNHNS and CDR2 SASEGT. Trimming left V 4 bases short and J 5 bases short, with 13 bases between. CDR3 residues: CASSATGWGDTQYF. CDR3 bases: TGTGCCAGCAGTGCTACAGGGTGGGGAGATACGCAGTATTTT.

The rearrangement joins TRBV5-1 to TRBJ2-7, with 8 nucleotides matching TRBD1. The trim removed 1 base at V and 5 bases at J, leaving 11 bases unmatched. The CDR3 runs 16 residues. Germline lookup yields CDR1 SGHRS and CDR2 YFSETQ. The CDR3 protein is CASSLSGGKVGHEQYF. The DNA of the CDR3 is TGCGCCAGCAGCTTGTCAGGGGGCAAGGTCGGACACGAGCAGTACTTC.

This chain connects TRBV5-1 to TRBJ2-5; TRBD2 agrees at 8 bases. The CDR3 runs to 15 residues. V lost 2 bases and J lost 4; bases outside the gene matches: 7. Germline V gene sequence: CDR1 SGHRS, CDR2 YFSETQ. The CDR3: CASSFTSGGGETQYF. CDR3 DNA: TGCGCCAGCAGCTTTACTAGCGGAGGTGGAGAGACCCAGTACTTC.

This chain connects TRBV9 to TRBJ2-1; 13 nucleotides line up with TRBD2. J was trimmed by 3 bases and V by 5 bases; bases with no gene match: 14. The CDR3 consists of 19 residues. CDR1 and CDR2 (germline): SGDLS, YYNGEE. CDR3 region: CASSVPRGLAGSGYNEQFF. DNA for the CDR3: TGTGCCAGCAGTGTCCCTAGGGGACTAGCGGGGTCGGGCTACAATGAGCAGTTCTTC.

The V call is TRBV5-1, the J call TRBJ2-7; tentative D call: TRBD2 (6 bases). The CDR3 extends over 13 amino acids. CDR1 is SGHRS and CDR2 is YFSETQ in the germline V gene. Trimming removed 4 bases at V and 2 bases at J, with 10 bases between. The CDR3 region is CASSGGLTYEQYF. The CDR3 DNA reads TGCGCCAGCAGCGGCGGACTAACCTACGAGCAGTACTTC.

The V call is TRBV28, the J call TRBJ1-3; the match to TRBD1 covers 8 bases. Trimming removed 7 bases from V and 8 bases from J; junction bases left unmatched: 4. The CDR3 contains 12 residues. CDR1 is MDHEN, CDR2 SYDVKM, per germline. The CDR3 region is CASKQGGDTIYF. CDR3 DNA: TGTGCCAGCAAACAGGGGGGAGACACCATATATTTT.